This TCR beta chain was identified during a study of vaccination effects on CD4 cells after COVID-19. Per germline, CDR1 SNHLY and CDR2 FYNNEI. The CDR3 extends over 11 amino acids. V was pared by 9 bases and J by 6 bases, with 10 bases between. Worth noting for this clone: Its antigen is not known.

After expansion with viral peptide pools in the ViraFEST assay, antigen-specific CD4+ T cells were sequenced. CD4+ T cell isolation took place after approximately 11 days of culture. None of these healthy vaccinees had been infected with SARS-CoV-2 before vaccination. Profiling relied on immunoSEQ multiplex PCR, and the TCRdb table lists in-frame clones only, not all of them. The data show tens of thousands of clones, with about 74% seen just once and approximately 3.5% held by the top ten. The clonotype was recovered from a human donor who received a COVID-19 vaccine. The chain joins TRBV2 to TRBJ2-3; maybe TRBD2 (5 bases). The sample was CD4+ T cells from PBMCs cultured with SARS-CoV-2 spike peptides, taken before COVID-19 vaccination. The CDR3 spells CASLASDTQYF. In nucleotides, the CDR3 is TGTGCCAGTCTAGCTTCGGATACGCAGTATTTT.